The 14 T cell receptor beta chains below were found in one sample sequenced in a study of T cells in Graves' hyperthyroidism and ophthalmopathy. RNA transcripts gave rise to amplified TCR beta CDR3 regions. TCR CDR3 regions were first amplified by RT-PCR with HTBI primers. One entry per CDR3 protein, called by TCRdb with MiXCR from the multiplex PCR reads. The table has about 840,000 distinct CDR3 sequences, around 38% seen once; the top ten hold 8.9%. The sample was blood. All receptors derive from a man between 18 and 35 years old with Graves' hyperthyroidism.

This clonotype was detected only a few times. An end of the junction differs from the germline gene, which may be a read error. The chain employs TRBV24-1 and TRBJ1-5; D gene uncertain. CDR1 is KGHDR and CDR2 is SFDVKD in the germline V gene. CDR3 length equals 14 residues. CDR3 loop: CASSVPDSNQPQHF. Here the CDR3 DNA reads TGTGCCAGCAGTGTGCCCGATAGCAATCAGCCCCAGCATTTT.

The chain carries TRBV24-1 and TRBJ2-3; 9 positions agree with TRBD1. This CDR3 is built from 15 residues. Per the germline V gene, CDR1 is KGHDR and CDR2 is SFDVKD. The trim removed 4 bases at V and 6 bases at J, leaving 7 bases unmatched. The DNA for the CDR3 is TGTGCCACCAGTGACTCCGGGACAGGGTTGGATACGCAGTATTTT. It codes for CATSDSGTGLDTQYF.

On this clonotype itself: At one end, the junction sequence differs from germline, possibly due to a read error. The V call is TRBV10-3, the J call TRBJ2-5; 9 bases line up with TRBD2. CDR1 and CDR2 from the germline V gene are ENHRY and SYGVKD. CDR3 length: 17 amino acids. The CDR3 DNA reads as TGTGCCAGCAGTTTCACCCGGACTAGCGTAAGCCAAGAGACCCAGTACTTC. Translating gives CASSFTRTSVSQETQYF.

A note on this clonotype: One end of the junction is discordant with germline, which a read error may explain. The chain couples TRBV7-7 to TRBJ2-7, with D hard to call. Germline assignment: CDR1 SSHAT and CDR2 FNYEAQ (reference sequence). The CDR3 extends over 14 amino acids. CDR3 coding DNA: TGTGCTAGCAGCCCTAGAGGCGACGGGTACGAGCAGTACTTC. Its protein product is CASSPRGDGYEQYF. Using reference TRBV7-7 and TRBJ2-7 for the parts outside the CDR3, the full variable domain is GAGVSQSPRYKVTKRGQDVTLRCDPISSHATLYWYQQALGQGPEFLTYFNYEAQPDKSGLPSDRFSAERPEGSISTLTIQRTEQRDSAMYRCASSPRGDGYEQYFGPGTRLTVT.

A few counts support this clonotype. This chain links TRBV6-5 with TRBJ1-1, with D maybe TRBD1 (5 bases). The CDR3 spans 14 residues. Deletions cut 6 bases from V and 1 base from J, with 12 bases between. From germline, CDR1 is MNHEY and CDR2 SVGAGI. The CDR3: CASSLTDKNTEAFF. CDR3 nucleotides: TGTGCCAGCAGCCTGACAGACAAGAACACTGAAGCTTTCTTT.

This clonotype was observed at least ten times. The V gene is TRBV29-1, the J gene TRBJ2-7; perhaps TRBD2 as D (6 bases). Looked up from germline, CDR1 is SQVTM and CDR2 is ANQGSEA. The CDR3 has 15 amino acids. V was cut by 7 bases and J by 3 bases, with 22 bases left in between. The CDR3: CSAQGGEEDFYEQYF. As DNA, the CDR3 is TGCAGCGCCCAAGGAGGGGAGGAGGATTTCTACGAGCAGTACTTC.

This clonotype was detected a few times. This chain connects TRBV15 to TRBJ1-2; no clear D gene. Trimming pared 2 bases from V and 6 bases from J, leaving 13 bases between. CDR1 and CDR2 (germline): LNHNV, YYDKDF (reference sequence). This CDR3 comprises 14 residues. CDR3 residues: CATSRRLTPHGYTF. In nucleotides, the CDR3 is TGTGCCACCAGCAGACGACTTACACCGCATGGCTACACCTTC.

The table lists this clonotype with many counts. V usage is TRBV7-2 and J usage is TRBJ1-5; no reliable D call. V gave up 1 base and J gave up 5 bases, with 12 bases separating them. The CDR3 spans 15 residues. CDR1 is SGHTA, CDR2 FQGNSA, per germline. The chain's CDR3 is CASSLEGGAYQPQHF. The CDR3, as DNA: TGTGCCAGCAGCTTAGAGGGCGGAGCTTATCAGCCCCAGCATTTT.

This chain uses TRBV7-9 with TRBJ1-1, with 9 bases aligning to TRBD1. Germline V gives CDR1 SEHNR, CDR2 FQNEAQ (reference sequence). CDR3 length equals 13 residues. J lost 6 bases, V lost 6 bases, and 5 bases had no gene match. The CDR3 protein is CASRIQGASEAFF. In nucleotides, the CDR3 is TGTGCCAGCAGGATACAGGGGGCCTCTGAAGCTTTCTTT.

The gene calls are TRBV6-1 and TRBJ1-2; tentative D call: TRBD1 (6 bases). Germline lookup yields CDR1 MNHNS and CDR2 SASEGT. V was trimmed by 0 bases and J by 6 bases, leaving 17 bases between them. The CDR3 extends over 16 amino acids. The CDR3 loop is CASSEALLGGRDGYTF. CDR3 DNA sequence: TGTGCCAGCAGTGAAGCGCTTCTGGGGGGGCGCGATGGCTACACCTTC.

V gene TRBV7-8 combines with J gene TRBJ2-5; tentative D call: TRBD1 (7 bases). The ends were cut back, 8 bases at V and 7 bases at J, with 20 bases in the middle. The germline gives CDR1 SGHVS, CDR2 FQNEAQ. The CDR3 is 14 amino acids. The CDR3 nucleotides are TGTGCCAGCCGCAGGGGGGTTGGGTTGGGGACCCAGTACTTC. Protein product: CASRRGVGLGTQYF.

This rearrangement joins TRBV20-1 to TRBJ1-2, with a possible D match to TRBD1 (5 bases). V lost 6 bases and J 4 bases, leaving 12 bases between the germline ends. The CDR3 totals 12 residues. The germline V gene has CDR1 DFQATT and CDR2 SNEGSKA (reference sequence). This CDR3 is CSAPLTAYGYTF. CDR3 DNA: TGCAGTGCCCCCTTGACAGCCTATGGCTACACCTTC.

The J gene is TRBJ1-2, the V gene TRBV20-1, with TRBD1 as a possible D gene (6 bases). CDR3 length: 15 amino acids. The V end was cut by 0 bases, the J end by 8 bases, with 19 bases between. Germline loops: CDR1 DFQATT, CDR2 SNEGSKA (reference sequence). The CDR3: CSARDPGGGAHGYTF. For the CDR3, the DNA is TGCAGTGCTAGAGATCCGGGGGGGGGGGCGCACGGCTACACCTTC.

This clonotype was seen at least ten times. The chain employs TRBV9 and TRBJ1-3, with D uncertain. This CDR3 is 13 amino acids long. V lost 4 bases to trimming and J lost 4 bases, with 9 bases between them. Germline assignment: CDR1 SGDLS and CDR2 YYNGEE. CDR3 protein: CASSSGMGNTIYF. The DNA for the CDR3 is TGTGCCAGCAGCTCCGGGATGGGAAACACCATATATTTT.